The sequence of this T cell receptor beta chain was determined in a study of T-cell reconstitution after alpha-beta-depleted transplantation in children. Deletions cut 5 bases from V and 7 bases from J, with 20 bases between. From germline, CDR1 is SGHNT and CDR2 YENEEA. The CDR3 runs to 15 residues. Preparation of the TCRbeta library involved a method that used unique molecular identifiers. Each CDR3 protein gets one entry after TCRdb re-called the PCR reads with MiXCR. The table has roughly 500,000 distinct CDR3 sequences, 12% seen once; the top ten hold about 6%. This TCR derives from a human donor who donated a stem cell graft to a child with combined immunodeficiency. Sequencing used PBMCs from the stem cell graft donor, obtained from the stem cell graft. The chain links TRBV11-3 to TRBJ2-5; D may be TRBD2 (6 bases). The CDR3 spells CASSPNGLSGVTQYF. The CDR3 nucleotides read TGTGCCAGCAGCCCGAACGGGCTTAGCGGAGTGACCCAGTACTTC.